A single sample gave rise to the 7 T cell receptor beta chains below, sequenced in a study of early T cells in non-severe SARS-CoV-2 infection. From the 5' RACE reads, TCRdb called clonotypes with MiXCR, one entry per CDR3 protein. The sample comprises nearly 9,500 distinct CDR3 sequences, about 5% of which are singletons, and 9.7% rests with the top ten. Sequenced: whole blood. The source is an adult who was a healthcare worker with PCR-confirmed SARS-CoV-2 infection or an uninfected control (not recorded which).

This clonotype was counted many times. The rearrangement uses TRBV2 and TRBJ2-7, with D perhaps matching TRBD1 or TRBD2 (5 bases each). In germline, CDR1 is SNHLY, CDR2 FYNNEI. The CDR3 loop spans 13 amino acids. Trimming left V 4 bases short and J 6 bases short, with 13 bases between. CDR3 in amino acids: CASSVGEVGEQYV. The DNA of the CDR3 is TGTGCCAGCAGTGTGGGGGAAGTCGGCGAGCAGTACGTC.

The chain is built from TRBV27 and TRBJ2-1, with D perhaps matching TRBD1 (5 bases). Germline CDR1 is MNHEY and CDR2 is SMNVEV (reference sequence). Trimming pared 7 bases from V and 6 bases from J, leaving 19 bases between. The CDR3 is 15 amino acids. The CDR3 loop is CASTPGARAPNEQFF. The CDR3 DNA follows: TGTGCCAGCACCCCCGGTGCCAGGGCCCCCAATGAGCAGTTCTTC.

This clonotype was picked up a small number of times. The chain is built from TRBV7-8 and TRBJ1-2; 9 bases are shared with TRBD1. V trimming: 4 bases; J trimming: 2 bases; junction bases outside the gene matches: 2. CDR3 size: 14 residues. Germline CDR1 is SGHVS and CDR2 is FQNEAQ. As DNA, the CDR3 is TGTGCCAGCAGCTACAGGGGGCGAAACTATGGCTACACCTTC. Protein product: CASSYRGRNYGYTF.

This clonotype ranks as medium-sized. This rearrangement joins TRBV11-2 to TRBJ1-1, with D uncertain. Germline CDR1 SGHAT, CDR2 FQNNGV. V was pared by 0 bases and J by 7 bases, with 9 bases between. The CDR3 totals 13 residues. CDR3 nucleotide sequence: TGTGCCAGCAGCTTAGAACGAATAATTGAAGCTTTCTTT. Encoded protein: CASSLERIIEAFF.

By sample fraction, this clonotype is medium-sized. This chain links TRBV7-2 with TRBJ2-1, with 13 bases fitting TRBD2. This CDR3 is built from 18 residues. Germline lookup yields CDR1 SGHTA and CDR2 FQGNSA. The trim removed 1 base at V and 8 bases at J, leaving 11 bases unmatched. This CDR3 reads CASSLVGTSGRARHEQFF. CDR3 nucleotides: TGTGCCAGCAGCTTAGTCGGTACTAGCGGGAGGGCCAGACATGAGCAGTTCTTC.

By sample fraction, this clonotype is medium-sized. The genes are TRBV13 and TRBJ2-1; TRBD2 might be the D (5 bases). Trimming stripped 7 bases from V and 1 base from J, with 11 bases between. The V gene's germline CDR1 is PRHDT and CDR2 FYEKMQ (reference sequence). CDR3 length: 14 residues. DNA for the CDR3: TGTGCCAGCAACGCGGGTGGTTCCTACAATGAGCAGTTCTTC. Its protein product is CASNAGGSYNEQFF.

This clonotype ranks as medium-sized. The genes are TRBV10-2 and TRBJ1-1, with a possible D match to TRBD1 (5 bases). Germline CDR1 and CDR2: WSHSY and SAAADI. V was clipped by 2 bases and J by 12 bases, with 13 bases between them. The CDR3 covers 12 residues. For the CDR3, the DNA is TGCGCCAGCAGTGAGGGTAGGGGTCGGACTTTCTTT. Translated, it gives CASSEGRGRTFF.